The rows below give T cell receptor beta chains drawn from one sample of a study of blood T cell repertoires in COVID-19. Assay used: immunoSEQ multiplex PCR; TCRdb lists only in-frame clones, some missing. The sample lists 120,000 or so clones, roughly 80% seen once, with around 17% in the top ten. Material for sequencing was peripheral blood. The receptors come from a woman between 50 and 59 years old with acute or convalescent COVID-19. The CDR3 runs from the conserved cysteine through the conserved F or W. The D gene is left open where the match is weak. Size values are once, few and many counts, or a class for expanded clones, and some rows have none.

TRBD1	.	TRBV7-8	TRBJ1-5	TGTGCCAGCAGCAACGGACAGGGCATCACCAATCAGCCCCAGCATTTT	CASSNGQGITNQPQHF
TRBD1	once	TRBV6-1	TRBJ1-5	TGTGCCAGCAGTGAGACCCAGGGGGACAATCAGCCCCAGCATTTT	CASSETQGDNQPQHF
TRBD1	.	TRBV10-3	TRBJ1-2	TGTGCCATCAGGCCTTCGGGACAGGGGGGGTATGGCTACACCTTC	CAIRPSGQGGYGYTF
.	.	TRBV15	TRBJ1-1	TGTGCCACCAGCAGAGATCTCGGGAGGGATGAAGCTTTCTTT	CATSRDLGRDEAFF
.	.	TRBV10-3	TRBJ1-3	TGTGCCATCAGTGAATCGGGCTCTGGAAACACCATATATTTT	CAISESGSGNTIYF
.	few	TRBV27	TRBJ1-3	TGTGCCAGCAGTTCCGGGACACTCCCCGGACCCTCTGGAAACACCATATATTTT	CASSSGTLPGPSGNTIYF
TRBD1	.	TRBV5-4	TRBJ1-6	TGTGCCAGCAGCCAAACAGGGGGTGTTTCACCCCTCCACTTT	CASSQTGGVSPLHF
TRBD1	.	TRBV30	TRBJ1-2	TGTGCCTGGGGGCTCGGGGACAGGTCGAACGGCTACACCTTC	CAWGLGDRSNGYTF
TRBD1	.	TRBV2	TRBJ1-2	TGTGCCAGCAATCCCGACAGGGGGTCCTTGGCGGCTGGCTACACCTTC	CASNPDRGSLAAGYTF
TRBD1	.	TRBV18	TRBJ2-7	TGTGCCAGCTCACCAGGGGACAGGGTCTCCTACGAGCAGTACTTC	CASSPGDRVSYEQYF
TRBD1	.	TRBV28	TRBJ1-5	TGTGCCAGCAGTCTCGGGACAGGGAGGTTAGGGCAGCCCCAGCATTTT	CASSLGTGRLGQPQHF
TRBD1	.	TRBV19	TRBJ1-2	TGTGCCAGTAGTATGCGGACAGGTACTAACTATGGCTACACCTTC	CASSMRTGTNYGYTF
TRBD1	.	TRBV29-1	TRBJ1-1	TGCAGCGTCATATTATCAGGGGGCGTAGGGACTGAAGCTTTCTTT	CSVILSGGVGTEAFF
.	.	TRBV5-1	TRBJ1-3	TGCGCCAGCAGCTATGCAGGTGGTGGAAACACCATATATTTT	CASSYAGGGNTIYF
TRBD1	.	TRBV2	TRBJ1-2	TGTGCCAGCAGCGAGACAGGGTTGGGTGGCTACACCTTC	CASSETGLGGYTF
TRBD1	.	TRBV7-6	TRBJ1-2	TGTGCCAGCAGCTTAGGGACCGGGACAGGGGAAAACTATGGCTACACCTTC	CASSLGTGTGENYGYTF
.	.	TRBV24-1	TRBJ1-5	TGTGCCACCAGTGATGGTCTAGTAAATAGCAATCAGCCCCAGCATTTT	CATSDGLVNSNQPQHF
TRBD1	few	TRBV18	TRBJ1-1	TGTGCCAGCTCACTTTTACAGGGGGAGCCCCCCGGAGCCTCGAACACTGAAGCTTTCTTT	CASSLLQGEPPGASNTEAFF
.	.	TRBV5-1	TRBJ2-2	TGCGCCAGCAGCCTGACTACGAACACCGGGGAGCTGTTTTTT	CASSLTTNTGELFF
TRBD1	once	TRBV5-1	TRBJ2-7	TGCGCCAGCAGCTTGGGGGACAGGGGCTTAAAACGGCAGTACTTC	CASSLGDRGLKRQYF
.	.	TRBV12-5	TRBJ2-6	TGTGCTAGTGGTTTGGTATGGAGGAGCGCGAGCCCTGGGGCCAACGTCCTGACTTTC	CASGLVWRSASPGANVLTF
TRBD1	.	TRBV5-1	TRBJ1-5	TGCGCCAGCAGCTCCGGGACAGGGACCAATCAGCCCCAGCATTTT	CASSSGTGTNQPQHF
TRBD1	once	TRBV28	TRBJ1-2	TGTGCCAGCAGTGCGGACAGGGTGGGTGGCTACACCTTC	CASSADRVGGYTF
TRBD1	.	TRBV5-1	TRBJ1-1	TGCGCCAGCAGTCAAACAGGGGGCAGGAACACTGAAGCTTTCTTT	CASSQTGGRNTEAFF
.	.	TRBV6-6	TRBJ1-2	TGTGCCAGCAGTTACTCGGCAGGGATTAACTATGGCTACACCTTC	CASSYSAGINYGYTF
.	.	TRBV7-9	TRBJ1-1	TGTGCCAGCAGCTTAGCGCTCGGGGGAATGAACACTGAAGCTTTCTTT	CASSLALGGMNTEAFF
TRBD1	few	TRBV29-1	TRBJ2-7	TGCAGCGTTGAACTTGTGACAGGGACCTACGAGCAGTACTTC	CSVELVTGTYEQYF
TRBD2	.	TRBV19	TRBJ2-3	TGTGCCAGTAGTCACAAGCGGGGGGGGGATACGCAGTATTTT	CASSHKRGGDTQYF